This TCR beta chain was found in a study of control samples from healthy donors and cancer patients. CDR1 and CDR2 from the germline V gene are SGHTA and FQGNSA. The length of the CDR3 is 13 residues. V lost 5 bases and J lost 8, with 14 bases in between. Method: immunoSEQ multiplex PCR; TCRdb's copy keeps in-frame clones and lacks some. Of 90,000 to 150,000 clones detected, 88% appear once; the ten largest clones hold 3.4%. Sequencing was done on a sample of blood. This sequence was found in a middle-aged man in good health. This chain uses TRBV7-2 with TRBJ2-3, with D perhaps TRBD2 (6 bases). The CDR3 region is CASSAARDSTQYF. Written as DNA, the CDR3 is TGTGCCAGCAGCGCCGCCCGGGACTCTACGCAGTATTTT.